A selection of T cell receptor beta chains follows, all from one sample in a study of cytomegalovirus exposure and HLA in healthy donors. Assay used: immunoSEQ multiplex PCR; TCRdb lists only in-frame clones, some missing. This sample carries about 120,000 clones, with 3.5% to 4.5% going to the ten biggest clones. Sequenced sample: PBMCs. The receptors come from a man aged 25-45 years in good health and CMV-seronegative. Both conserved end residues are part of each CDR3. D genes are given only for firm matches.

j_gene | v_gene | d_gene | CDR3nt | CDR3aa
TRBJ2-1 | TRBV11-1 | - | TGTGCCAGCAGCTTATCACATACGTACAATGAGCAGTTCTTC | CASSLSHTYNEQFF
TRBJ2-3 | TRBV11-3 | - | TGTGCCAGCAGCCTCAGGGGGGAGGATACGCAGTATTTT | CASSLRGEDTQYF
TRBJ2-3 | TRBV11-3 | TRBD2 | TGTGCCAGCAGCTCCGGGACTAGCGCCACAGATACGCAGTATTTT | CASSSGTSATDTQYF
TRBJ1-1 | TRBV14 | - | TGTGCCAGCAGCCAAGATTCTATGAACACTGAAGCTTTCTTT | CASSQDSMNTEAFF
TRBJ1-1 | TRBV5-5 | - | TGTGCCAGCAGCGCCCCCGGTAGCACTGAAGCTTTCTTT | CASSAPGSTEAFF
TRBJ1-5 | TRBV4-2 | TRBD1 | TGTGCCAGCAGTCCGGACAGGGAGGTTCAGCCCCAGCATTTT | CASSPDREVQPQHF
TRBJ1-1 | TRBV19 | - | TGTGCCAGTAGTATAGGAAGGGGGAACACTGAAGCTTTCTTT | CASSIGRGNTEAFF
TRBJ1-2 | TRBV29-1 | TRBD1 | TGCAGCGTTTTAACCGGGACAGGGATTAGGGGCTACACCTTC | CSVLTGTGIRGYTF
TRBJ1-5 | TRBV10-3 | TRBD1 | TGTGCCATCAGTGAGTCGGCGGGACAGGGCAACCAGCCCCAGCATTTT | CAISESAGQGNQPQHF
TRBJ1-4 | TRBV2 | TRBD1 | TGTGCCAGCACTAAGGACAGGGGAGAACTGTTTTTT | CASTKDRGELFF
TRBJ2-2 | TRBV7-9 | TRBD1 | TGTGCCAGCAGCGTTACCGACAGGGCGAACACCGGGGAGCTGTTTTTT | CASSVTDRANTGELFF
TRBJ2-5 | TRBV11-3 | TRBD1 | TGTGCCAGCAGCTTAGGGGGACAGGAAGAGACCCAGTACTTC | CASSLGGQEETQYF
TRBJ2-7 | TRBV5-1 | - | TGCGCCAGCAGCTTGGGTCAGGGGAACTACGAGCAGTACTTC | CASSLGQGNYEQYF
TRBJ1-1 | TRBV5-1 | TRBD1 | TGCGCCAGCAGCTGGACAGGGGGCCTCACTGAAGCTTTCTTT | CASSWTGGLTEAFF
TRBJ1-1 | TRBV6-1 | - | TGTGCCAGCCGCATCCCGGACAGTGCCCTCACTGAAGCTTTCTTT | CASRIPDSALTEAFF
TRBJ1-5 | TRBV5-6 | TRBD1 | TGTGCCAGCAGCCTTGGACAGGCTAGCAATCAGCCCCAGCATTTT | CASSLGQASNQPQHF
TRBJ1-2 | TRBV9 | - | TGTGCCAGCAGCGTAGGCGGGGGTCGGATGTTGGGGAACTATGGCTACACCTTC | CASSVGGGRMLGNYGYTF
TRBJ1-3 | TRBV9 | - | TGTGCCAGCAGCGTAGACCGCAGAGAGGTCTCTGGAAACACCATATATTTT | CASSVDRREVSGNTIYF
TRBJ2-7 | TRBV5-1 | - | TGCGCCAGCAGAAGGGGGTCGACCTACGAGCAGTACTTC | CASRRGSTYEQYF
TRBJ2-1 | TRBV7-9 | - | TGTGCCAGCAGCTTACCGACAACCATAGGGAGCAATGAGCAGTTCTTC | CASSLPTTIGSNEQFF
TRBJ1-5 | TRBV12-5 | TRBD1 | TGTGCTAGTGGAACCGGGACAGGCTATAGCAATCAGCCCCAGCATTTT | CASGTGTGYSNQPQHF
TRBJ1-2 | TRBV6-6 | - | TGTGCCAGCACCAGGGAGGGGGGTTCTAACTATGGCTACACCTTC | CASTREGGSNYGYTF
TRBJ1-2 | TRBV9 | TRBD1 | TGTGCCAGCAGCTCACGGACAGGGGGCTTGGGATATGGCTACACCTTC | CASSSRTGGLGYGYTF
TRBJ2-5 | TRBV9 | TRBD2 | TGTGCCAGCAGCGCCGAGTTTCCAGCGGGGGGCCTTAGAGAGACCCAGTACTTC | CASSAEFPAGGLRETQYF
TRBJ1-1 | TRBV7-9 | - | TGTGCCAGCAGCCCCTCAGATAACATGAACACTGAAGCTTTCTTT | CASSPSDNMNTEAFF
TRBJ2-3 | TRBV10-3 | - | TGTGCCATCAGTGAGCCCCGGTCGGATACGCAGTATTTT | CAISEPRSDTQYF
TRBJ2-7 | TRBV6-1 | - | TGTGCCAGCAGTGTAATTAACTACGAGCAGTACTTC | CASSVINYEQYF
TRBJ2-1 | TRBV4-3 | - | TGCGCCAGCAGCCAAGGCGGAGCCTACAATGAGCAGTTCTTC | CASSQGGAYNEQFF
TRBJ2-1 | TRBV7-6 | TRBD2 | TGTGCCAGCAGCTTAAGCCTAGCGGGGGGTGATGAGCAGTTCTTC | CASSLSLAGGDEQFF
TRBJ1-5 | TRBV4-1 | - | TGCGCCAGCAGCCAACACCCCAGGGGAGTAGGGAATCAGCCCCAGCATTTT | CASSQHPRGVGNQPQHF
TRBJ1-1 | TRBV19 | - | TGTGCCAGTAGTATAGATCTTGGGGACACCCTAGGAGCTTTCTTT | CASSIDLGDTLGAFF
TRBJ1-2 | TRBV4-1 | - | TGCGCCAGCAGCCCTAAGGGGGGGTACTATGGCTACACCTTC | CASSPKGGYYGYTF
TRBJ1-2 | TRBV27 | TRBD1 | TGTGCCAGCAGTCGTACAGGGGTGCTCAACTATGGCTACACCTTC | CASSRTGVLNYGYTF
TRBJ1-6 | TRBV5-8 | TRBD1 | TGTGCCAGCAGTTCCAGGGGGGACAGTTCACCCCTCCACTTT | CASSSRGDSSPLHF
TRBJ2-7 | TRBV27 | TRBD1 | TGTGCCAGCGGCTACCGGGACAGGGGGCTGATGCAGTACTTC | CASGYRDRGLMQYF
TRBJ1-1 | TRBV7-9 | TRBD1 | TGTGCCAGCAGCGCGACAGGGACGAACACTGAAGCTTTCTTT | CASSATGTNTEAFF
TRBJ1-5 | TRBV27 | TRBD1 | TGTGCCAGCAGGCCGACAGGGGCGACGGGCAATCAGCCCCAGCATTTT | CASRPTGATGNQPQHF
TRBJ2-7 | TRBV11-2 | TRBD1 | TGTGCCAGCAGCTCTCCGACAGGGGGGGGCGAGCAGTACTTC | CASSSPTGGGEQYF
TRBJ1-5 | TRBV5-1 | - | TGCGCCAGCAGCTTGACGGCAGGCCCCAATCAGCCCCAGCATTTT | CASSLTAGPNQPQHF
TRBJ1-5 | TRBV7-2 | - | TGTGCCAGCAGCTGGAGACAGGATCAGCCCCAGCATTTT | CASSWRQDQPQHF
TRBJ2-3 | TRBV6-1 | TRBD2 | TGTGCCAGCAGTGGACTAGCGGGGGGCACAGATACGCAGTATTTT | CASSGLAGGTDTQYF
TRBJ1-1 | TRBV28 | TRBD1 | TGTGCCAGCAGGCAGTACAGGGGGGGGAAGAACACTGAAGCTTTCTTT | CASRQYRGGKNTEAFF
TRBJ2-5 | TRBV5-4 | - | TGTGCCAGCAGCTTGGTTACGGGGTTACAAGAGACCCAGTACTTC | CASSLVTGLQETQYF
TRBJ2-5 | TRBV5-1 | - | TGCGCCAGCAGCTTGACTTCAGGGTCCCAGACCCAGTACTTC | CASSLTSGSQTQYF
TRBJ1-1 | TRBV9 | - | TGTGCCAGCAGCGTACAACAACTGAACACTGAAGCTTTCTTT | CASSVQQLNTEAFF
TRBJ2-1 | TRBV5-1 | - | TGCGCCAGCAGGACGGACAGCTCCTACAATGAGCAGTTCTTC | CASRTDSSYNEQFF
TRBJ2-1 | TRBV5-1 | TRBD2 | TGCGCCAGCAGCTTGGGGGCCGGGACTATCTACAATGAGCAGTTCTTC | CASSLGAGTIYNEQFF
TRBJ1-1 | TRBV27 | TRBD1 | TGTGCCAGCAGTTTAAACCCGAGACAGGGGGTACGAGCTTTCTTT | CASSLNPRQGVRAFF
TRBJ1-6 | TRBV28 | - | TGTGCCAGCAGTTTGCGTTCGGGGAGCGGATCACCCCTCCACTTT | CASSLRSGSGSPLHF
TRBJ1-2 | TRBV4-2 | - | TGTGCCAGCAGCCAAGATCTTGGGAGCTATGGCTACACCTTC | CASSQDLGSYGYTF
TRBJ2-7 | TRBV27 | - | TGTGCCAGCAGTTCGTCCTACGAGCAGTACTTC | CASSSSYEQYF
TRBJ2-1 | TRBV5-1 | TRBD2 | TGCGCCAGCAGCTTGGGTGGTAGCGGGGGGCTATCCTACAATGAGCAGTTCTTC | CASSLGGSGGLSYNEQFF
TRBJ1-5 | TRBV6-1 | TRBD1 | TGTGCCAGCAGGCCGGGACAGGGATACGAGCCCCAGCATTTT | CASRPGQGYEPQHF
TRBJ1-4 | TRBV25-1 | - | TGTGCCAGCAGTGAATTGGGGGCCGGGACGAGGAATGAAAAACTGTTTTTT | CASSELGAGTRNEKLFF
TRBJ1-2 | TRBV30 | TRBD1 | TGTGCCTCGGGGGGAGGGGCAGGGGGCAGTCGGGGTTATGGCTACACCTTC | CASGGGAGGSRGYGYTF